Following are 3 T cell receptor beta chains from one sample sequenced in a study of early T cells in non-severe SARS-CoV-2 infection. TCRdb reanalysed the 5' RACE reads using MiXCR and keeps one entry per CDR3 protein. The repertoire has tens of thousands of distinct CDR3 sequences, approximately 5% of them found once; the top ten carry approximately 15%. Material for sequencing was whole blood. These receptors all stem from an adult who was a healthcare worker with PCR-confirmed SARS-CoV-2 infection or an uninfected control (not recorded which).

This clonotype was seen a handful of times. This chain uses TRBV19 with TRBJ1-5, with D perhaps TRBD1 (5 bases). Per germline, CDR1 LNHDA and CDR2 SQIVND (reference sequence). CDR3 size: 15 residues. V lost 3 bases to trimming and J lost 2 bases, with 11 bases between them. CDR3 sequence (DNA): TGTGCCAGTAGTATTTGGCAGGGTGGCAATCAGCCCCAGCATTTT. Its translation is CASSIWQGGNQPQHF.

This clonotype was seen repeatedly, ten times or more. The chain is built from TRBV7-2 and TRBJ2-1; a weak D match, TRBD2 (6 bases). The V end was cut by 5 bases, the J end by 5 bases, with 22 bases between. The CDR3 covers 17 residues. Per the germline V gene, CDR1 is SGHTA and CDR2 is FQGNSA. The CDR3 sequence is CASSPPVGEVGNNEQFF. CDR3 in DNA: TGTGCCAGCAGCCCCCCCGTTGGGGAGGTAGGCAACAATGAGCAGTTCTTC.

V is TRBV7-6 and J is TRBJ2-3; perhaps TRBD2 as D (6 bases). CDR3 length equals 15 residues. The ends were cut back, 2 bases at V and 2 bases at J, with 11 bases in the middle. In germline, CDR1 is SGHVS, CDR2 FNYEAQ. This CDR3 reads CASSLYAGPTDTQYF. CDR3 in DNA: TGTGCCAGCAGCTTATACGCGGGGCCCACAGATACGCAGTATTTT.